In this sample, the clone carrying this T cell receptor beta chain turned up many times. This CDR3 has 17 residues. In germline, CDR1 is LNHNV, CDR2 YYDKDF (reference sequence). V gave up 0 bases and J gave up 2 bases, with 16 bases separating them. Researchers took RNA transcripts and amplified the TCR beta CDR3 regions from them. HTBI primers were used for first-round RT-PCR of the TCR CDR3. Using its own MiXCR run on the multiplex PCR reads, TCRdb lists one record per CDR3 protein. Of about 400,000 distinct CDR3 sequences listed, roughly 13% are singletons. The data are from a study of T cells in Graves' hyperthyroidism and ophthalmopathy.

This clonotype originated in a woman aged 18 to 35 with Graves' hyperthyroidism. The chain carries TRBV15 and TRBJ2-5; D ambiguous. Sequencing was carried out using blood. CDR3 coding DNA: TGTGCCACCAGCAGAGATTCGGCGCTAAGCTTTCAAGAGACCCAGTACTTC. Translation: CATSRDSALSFQETQYF.